Sequencing of this TCR beta chain was carried out in a study of T cell responses to AZD1222 COVID-19 vaccine. Profiled with immunoSEQ multiplex PCR; TCRdb holds only in-frame clones, not every one. The repertoire holds tens of thousands of clones, with 60% to 80% as singletons. The V gene's germline CDR1 is LNHDA and CDR2 SQIVND (reference sequence). The CDR3 is 15 amino acids. V shed 5 bases and J 8 bases; nucleotides not matched to a gene: 10. The chain is built from TRBV19 and TRBJ2-3, with 10 positions matching TRBD2. The sample here was peripheral blood, taken on day 0 of AZD1222 vaccination. This TCR came from an adult in good health. This CDR3 reads CASSSTSGRAVTQYF. As DNA, the CDR3 is TGTGCCAGTAGTTCGACAAGCGGGAGGGCGGTTACGCAGTATTTT.